This T cell receptor beta chain was sequenced in a study of early T cells in non-severe SARS-CoV-2 infection (dated by TCRdb to the early 2020s). Background on the whole study: Because TCR sequencing relied on bulk RNA taken from unsorted whole blood, pairing of alpha and beta chains was not possible. Study-wide conclusions, independent of this receptor: Matching against VDJdb was skewed toward anti-spike CD8 responses, likely underestimated virus-specific expansions, and missed private and CD4 specificities.

Receptor libraries were prepared by 5' RACE. TCRdb lists the instrument as NextSeq 500. Unique molecular identifiers were attached to individual cDNA molecules in the TCR library protocol so that sequencing error and PCR bias could be corrected. TCR alpha and beta chains were both sequenced, and the abundances of alpha and beta sequences in each sample were closely correlated with each other. Per the original workflow: Decombinator V4 was used to annotate TCR sequences for V gene, J gene and CDR3. Expanded TCRs were defined as changing significantly between any two time points under a Poisson model with p below 0.0001. TCR abundances were normalised to the total number of TCRs sequenced per sample and expressed as counts per million. MAIT TCRs were defined by TRAV1-2 paired with TRAJ12, TRAJ20 or TRAJ33, and iNKT TCRs by TRAV10 paired with TRAJ18. VDJdb, accessed 1 November 2021, was searched for CMV, EBV and SARS-CoV-2 annotated TCRs, excluding TCRs annotated for multiple antigens. Starting from the raw public reads, TCRdb applied fastp trimming at Q25, assembled clones with MiXCR and retained in-frame beta chains. Every entry covers one CDR3 protein and lists the most common genes and DNA from its rows. The V and J calls and clone size come from TCRdb's table, not from the authors' own analysis. The sample table contains 84,000 or so distinct CDR3 sequences; only one count was recorded for 11% to 15% of them. Approximately 11% of the sample is held by the ten biggest clonotypes.

The CDR3 contains 16 residues, cysteine and phenylalanine counted. The DNA shown is the 48-base CDR3, in frame from base 1. CDR1 and CDR2 were assigned from the germline V gene as MNHEY and SVGAGI. Germline trimming: 0 bases from V, 4 bases from J; junction bases outside gene matches: 2. The sample holds a few counts of this clonotype. Its antigen remains undetermined. No much larger clone exists at a distance of one base, and base qualities are not known. This was a case-control study nested in a cohort of healthcare workers in London, UK, who had nasopharyngeal swab PCR tests and blood samples taken every week. Between 23 and 31 March 2020, the week of the UK lockdown, healthcare workers were enrolled and then followed up weekly for as long as 16 weeks.

This TCR came from an adult who was a healthcare worker with PCR-confirmed SARS-CoV-2 infection or an uninfected control (not recorded which). The chain links TRBV6-5 with TRBJ2-3; 12 junctional bases match TRBD2. The sample consisted of whole blood. The CDR3 loop reads CASSYSLAGGADTQYF. The DNA sequence is given as TGTGCCAGCAGTTACTCCCTAGCGGGGGGGGCAGATACGCAGTATTTT.